A single sample gave rise to the 2 T cell receptor beta chains below, sequenced in a study of T cell responses to AZD1222 COVID-19 vaccine. The method was immunoSEQ multiplex PCR; TCRdb's version includes in-frame clones alone and lacks a portion of them. Among around 140,000 clones, 91% were seen once, and the ten largest hold roughly 7.5%. The sample was peripheral blood, taken 28 days after the second dose of the MenACWY control vaccine. Receptors originate from an adult who received the MenACWY meningococcal vaccine as a control.

The chain employs TRBV15 and TRBJ1-4, with D possibly matching TRBD1 (5 bases). Trimming took off 5 bases at V and 14 bases at J, with 18 bases between the two ends. CDR3 length: 13 residues. Germline assignment: CDR1 LNHNV and CDR2 YYDKDF (reference sequence). CDR3 DNA sequence: TGTGCCACCAGCCCCCCCCGGGACGTCGTGCTGTTTTTT. This gives the protein CATSPPRDVVLFF.

This clone has a single count. The chain combines TRBV7-2 with TRBJ2-1; the D call may be TRBD1 or TRBD2 (6 bases each). V dropped 11 bases and J dropped 3 bases, with 17 bases sitting between them. The CDR3 is 14 residues long. Germline loops: CDR1 SGHTA, CDR2 FQGNSA. CDR3 amino acids: CASRGQSDYNEQFF. The DNA for the CDR3 is TGTGCCTCACGGGGGCAAAGCGACTACAATGAGCAGTTCTTC. Based on the CDR3 plus reference TRBV7-2 and TRBJ2-1, the full variable domain is GAGVSQSPSNKVTEKGKDVELRCDPISGHTALYWYRQSLGQGLEFLIYFQGNSAPDKSGLPSDRFSAERTGGSVSTLTIQRTQQEDSAVYLCASRGQSDYNEQFFGPGTRLTVL.